A selection of T cell receptor beta chains follows, all from one sample in a study of response to subunit inactivated influenza vaccine. TCRdb reprocessed the RT-PCR reads via MiXCR and lists one record per CDR3 protein. The table includes 500,000 to 600,000 distinct CDR3 sequences, around 8% detected once. Sample: PBMCs from blood, taken about 24 months after vaccination. The source of these receptors is a man aged 50 to 69 who received an inactivated influenza vaccine. Each CDR3 is given with its conserved first and last residue. Each record gives: J gene, V gene, clone size, D gene, CDR3 length, CDR3 protein, CDR3 DNA. The D gene is left open where the match is weak. Clone size is shown for a subset of rows, as once, few, many or a class of expanded clone.

J: TRBJ2-2; V: TRBV24-1; size: many; D: TRBD2; length: 16; CDR3: CATSDQGGPYTGELFF; DNA: TGTGCCACCAGTGATCAGGGAGGGCCATACACCGGGGAGCTGTTTTTT
J: TRBJ1-2; V: TRBV3-1; size: .; D: .; length: 14; CDR3: CASSQDRFAASNTF; DNA: TGTGCCAGCAGCCAAGATCGGTTCGCCGCGTCAAACACCTTC
J: TRBJ2-2; V: TRBV7-3; size: few; D: .; length: 15; CDR3: CASSPGLSNTGELFF; DNA: TGTGCCAGCAGCCCGGGACTTTCGAACACCGGGGAGCTGTTTTTT
J: TRBJ2-1; V: TRBV5-5; size: .; D: TRBD1; length: 12; CDR3: CASSQRTGRQFF; DNA: TGTGCCAGCAGCCAACGGACAGGGAGGCAGTTCTTC
J: TRBJ2-3; V: TRBV30; size: few; D: TRBD2; length: 16; CDR3: CAWSVGLAGMADTQYF; DNA: TGTGCCTGGAGTGTAGGACTAGCGGGAATGGCAGATACGCAGTATTTT
J: TRBJ2-7; V: TRBV27; size: few; D: TRBD1; length: 15; CDR3: CASRSTGMENYEQYF; DNA: TGTGCCAGCAGATCGACAGGGATGGAGAACTACGAGCAGTACTTC
J: TRBJ2-2; V: TRBV30; size: few; D: .; length: 13; CDR3: CAWSVQGTGELFF; DNA: TGTGCCTGGAGTGTTCAAGGGACCGGGGAGCTGTTTTTT
J: TRBJ2-3; V: TRBV11-2; size: many; D: .; length: 13; CDR3: CASSSDLGDTQYF; DNA: TGTGCCAGCAGCTCTGATCTAGGAGATACGCAGTATTTT
J: TRBJ2-1; V: TRBV28; size: few; D: .; length: 18; CDR3: CASNDRGLLLAGYNEQFF; DNA: TGTGCCAGCAACGACAGGGGTCTTTTACTAGCGGGTTACAATGAGCAGTTCTTC
J: TRBJ2-7; V: TRBV20-1; size: .; D: .; length: 15; CDR3: CSARKRPLLAYEQYF; DNA: TGCAGTGCTAGAAAACGGCCTCTTTTAGCCTACGAGCAGTACTTC
J: TRBJ1-1; V: TRBV6-2/TRBV6-3; size: .; D: TRBD1; length: 14; CDR3: CASKQGASNTEAFF; DNA: TGTGCCAGCAAACAGGGGGCTTCGAACACTGAAGCTTTCTTT
J: TRBJ2-3; V: TRBV5-1; size: few; D: TRBD1; length: 16; CDR3: CASSLVTGGPTDTQYF; DNA: TGCGCCAGCAGCTTGGTAACAGGGGGCCCAACAGATACGCAGTATTTT
J: TRBJ2-3; V: TRBV9; size: many; D: TRBD2; length: 16; CDR3: CASSNGRGGGTDTQYF; DNA: TGTGCCAGCAGCAACGGACGGGGGGGTGGCACAGATACGCAGTATTTT
J: TRBJ2-1; V: TRBV20-1; size: many; D: .; length: 13; CDR3: CSAREDHSNEQFF; DNA: TGCAGTGCTAGAGAAGACCATTCCAATGAGCAGTTCTTC
J: TRBJ2-7; V: TRBV7-2; size: many; D: TRBD1; length: 15; CDR3: CASSFYRDSFYEQYF; DNA: TGTGCCAGCAGCTTTTACCGGGACAGCTTCTACGAGCAGTACTTC
J: TRBJ2-2; V: TRBV5-1; size: .; D: TRBD1; length: 16; CDR3: CASSPAGQGNTGELFF; DNA: TGCGCCAGCAGCCCGGCGGGACAGGGGAACACCGGGGAGCTGTTTTTT
J: TRBJ1-5; V: TRBV20-1; size: few; D: TRBD1; length: 13; CDR3: CSAQGGPNQPQHF; DNA: TGCAGTGCGCAGGGGGGACCCAATCAGCCCCAGCATTTT
J: TRBJ1-2; V: TRBV15; size: .; D: .; length: 13; CDR3: CATSRDRTAGYTF; DNA: TGTGCCACCAGCAGAGATAGGACAGCCGGCTACACCTTC
J: TRBJ2-5; V: TRBV5-1; size: .; D: TRBD2; length: 20; CDR3: CASSFPVLPPGSGSRETQYF; DNA: TGCGCCAGCAGCTTCCCAGTCCTACCCCCCGGGAGCGGGAGTCGGGAGACCCAGTACTTC
J: TRBJ2-1; V: TRBV27; size: .; D: TRBD2; length: 14; CDR3: CASLRLAGNNEQFF; DNA: TGTGCCAGCCTAAGACTAGCGGGAAACAATGAGCAGTTCTTC
J: TRBJ1-2; V: TRBV5-1; size: many; D: TRBD1; length: 15; CDR3: CASTWTGGDTYGYTF; DNA: TGCGCCAGCACCTGGACAGGGGGCGATACCTATGGCTACACCTTC
J: TRBJ2-1; V: TRBV12-3/TRBV12-4; size: few; D: .; length: 13; CDR3: CASRVDLDNEQFF; DNA: TGTGCCAGCAGGGTGGATCTGGATAATGAGCAGTTCTTC
J: TRBJ2-7; V: TRBV29-1; size: few; D: .; length: 13; CDR3: CSVSMGAGYEQYF; DNA: TGCAGCGTCTCAATGGGGGCCGGCTACGAGCAGTACTTC
J: TRBJ2-1; V: TRBV27; size: .; D: TRBD2; length: 15; CDR3: CASRRLAGGYNEQFF; DNA: TGTGCCAGCAGGAGACTAGCGGGAGGTTACAATGAGCAGTTCTTC
J: TRBJ2-1; V: TRBV12-3/TRBV12-4; size: many; D: TRBD2; length: 14; CDR3: CASSSNSGRNEQFF; DNA: TGTGCCAGCAGTTCTAATAGCGGGAGAAATGAGCAGTTCTTC
J: TRBJ2-7; V: TRBV12-3/TRBV12-4; size: many; D: .; length: 15; CDR3: CASSLAGRTDYEQYF; DNA: TGTGCCAGCAGTTTAGCAGGAAGGACTGACTACGAGCAGTACTTC
J: TRBJ1-1; V: TRBV10-3; size: few; D: .; length: 13; CDR3: CAITGDRTTEAFF; DNA: TGTGCCATCACCGGGGACCGTACCACTGAAGCTTTCTTT
J: TRBJ2-3; V: TRBV4-3; size: .; D: .; length: 13; CDR3: CASSKARTDTQYF; DNA: TGCGCCAGCAGCAAGGCTAGGACAGATACGCAGTATTTT
J: TRBJ2-7; V: TRBV29-1; size: .; D: TRBD2; length: 15; CDR3: CSVEPPAGEVGEQYF; DNA: TGCAGCGTTGAACCCCCAGCGGGAGAGGTTGGTGAGCAGTACTTC
J: TRBJ2-3; V: TRBV27; size: .; D: .; length: 17; CDR3: CASSLSLGVMGTDTQYF; DNA: TGTGCCAGCAGTTTATCGTTGGGGGTAATGGGCACAGATACGCAGTATTTT
J: TRBJ2-5; V: TRBV7-8; size: few; D: .; length: 15; CDR3: CASSPAASGVETQYF; DNA: TGTGCCAGCAGCCCAGCCGCGTCTGGGGTAGAGACCCAGTACTTC
J: TRBJ2-5; V: TRBV27; size: many; D: .; length: 11; CDR3: CARDPQETQYF; DNA: TGTGCCAGGGACCCCCAAGAGACCCAGTACTTC
J: TRBJ2-3; V: TRBV5-1; size: .; D: .; length: 15; CDR3: CASSPRGGLADTQYF; DNA: TGCGCCAGCAGCCCGAGGGGGGGGCTCGCAGATACGCAGTATTTT
J: TRBJ2-7; V: TRBV4-1; size: few; D: .; length: 15; CDR3: CASSQAGISPYEQYF; DNA: TGCGCCAGCAGCCAAGCAGGGATCTCCCCCTACGAGCAGTACTTC
J: TRBJ1-1; V: TRBV10-3; size: .; D: .; length: 15; CDR3: CAISESGAMNTEAFF; DNA: TGTGCCATCAGTGAGTCGGGGGCGATGAACACTGAAGCTTTCTTT
J: TRBJ2-5; V: TRBV7-8; size: many; D: .; length: 16; CDR3: CASSLDLALYQETQYF; DNA: TGTGCCAGCAGCTTAGATCTAGCGTTGTACCAAGAGACCCAGTACTTC
J: TRBJ2-7; V: TRBV20-1; size: .; D: TRBD2; length: 14; CDR3: CSATIAGVTYEQYF; DNA: TGCAGTGCCACCATAGCGGGAGTCACCTACGAGCAGTACTTC
J: TRBJ2-3; V: TRBV12-3/TRBV12-4; size: .; D: TRBD2; length: 14; CDR3: CASSPGTRADTQYF; DNA: TGTGCCAGCAGCCCCGGGACTAGAGCAGATACGCAGTATTTT
J: TRBJ2-3; V: TRBV28; size: few; D: TRBD2; length: 15; CDR3: CASSFRGGNTDTQYF; DNA: TGTGCCAGCAGTTTTCGCGGGGGAAACACAGATACGCAGTATTTT
J: TRBJ1-4; V: TRBV6-1; size: .; D: .; length: 14; CDR3: CASSEGLHGEKLFF; DNA: TGTGCCAGCAGTGAAGGGTTGCACGGAGAAAAACTGTTTTTT
J: TRBJ2-5; V: TRBV29-1; size: many; D: TRBD1; length: 15; CDR3: CSVEDKGQGPETQYF; DNA: TGCAGCGTTGAAGATAAGGGACAGGGGCCGGAGACCCAGTACTTC
J: TRBJ2-7; V: TRBV9; size: few; D: .; length: 15; CDR3: CASSVISGSEREQYF; DNA: TGTGCCAGCAGTGTGATTTCAGGGTCAGAGCGCGAGCAGTACTTC